This TCR beta chain derives from a study of shared clonotypes between healthy human individuals. Across the study: Two female and a few male donors aged 18 to 49 were enrolled.

Clones were read by immunoSEQ multiplex PCR, and TCRdb kept only the in-frame ones, dropping some. The table shows some 2.4 million clones, with under 95% occurring only once. Germline CDR1 reads MDHEN; CDR2 reads SYDVKM. CDR3 length equals 14 residues. J was trimmed by 4 bases and V by 7 bases; bases with no gene match: 8. The receptor was derived from a man younger than 30 in good health. Some clones in this sample may be carry-over from other donors' samples. What was sequenced was naive CD4+ T cells from PBMCs. Subset reported: CD45RA+ positively selected. The chain employs TRBV28 and TRBJ2-3; 7 positions match TRBD2. CDR3 sequence: CASTSGGSADTQYF. The CDR3 DNA sequence: TGTGCCAGCACCTCGGGCGGGAGCGCAGATACGCAGTATTTT. The full variable domain, with the rest looked up from reference TRBV28 and TRBJ2-3, is DVKVTQSSRYLVKRTGEKVFLECVQDMDHENMFWYRQDPGLGLRLIYFSYDVKMKEKGDIPEGYSVSREKKERFSLILESASTNQTSMYLCASTSGGSADTQYFGPGTRLTVL.